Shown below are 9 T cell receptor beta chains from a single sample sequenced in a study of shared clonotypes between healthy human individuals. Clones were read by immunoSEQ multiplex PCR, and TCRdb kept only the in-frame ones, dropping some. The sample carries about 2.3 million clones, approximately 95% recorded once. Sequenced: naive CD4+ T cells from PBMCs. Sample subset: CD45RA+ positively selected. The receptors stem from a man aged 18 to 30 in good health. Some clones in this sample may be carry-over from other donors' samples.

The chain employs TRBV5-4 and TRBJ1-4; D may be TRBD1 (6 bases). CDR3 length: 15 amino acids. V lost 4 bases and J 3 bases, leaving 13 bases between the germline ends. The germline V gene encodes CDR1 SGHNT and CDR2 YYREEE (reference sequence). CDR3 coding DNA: TGTGCCAGCAGCCAAGACAGGTCCTCTAATGAAAAACTGTTTTTT. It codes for CASSQDRSSNEKLFF.

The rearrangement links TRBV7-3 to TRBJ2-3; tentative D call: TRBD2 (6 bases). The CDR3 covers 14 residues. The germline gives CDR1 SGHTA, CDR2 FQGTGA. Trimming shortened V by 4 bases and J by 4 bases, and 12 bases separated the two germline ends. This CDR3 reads CASSSSGGADTQYF. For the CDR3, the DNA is TGTGCCAGCAGCTCCTCCGGCGGGGCAGATACGCAGTATTTT.

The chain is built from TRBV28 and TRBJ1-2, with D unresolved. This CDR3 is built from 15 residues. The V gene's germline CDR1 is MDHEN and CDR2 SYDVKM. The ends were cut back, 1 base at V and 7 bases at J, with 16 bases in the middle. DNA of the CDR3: TGTGCCAGCAGTTTATATCTGAGTGGGATTTCTGGCTACACCTTC. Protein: CASSLYLSGISGYTF.

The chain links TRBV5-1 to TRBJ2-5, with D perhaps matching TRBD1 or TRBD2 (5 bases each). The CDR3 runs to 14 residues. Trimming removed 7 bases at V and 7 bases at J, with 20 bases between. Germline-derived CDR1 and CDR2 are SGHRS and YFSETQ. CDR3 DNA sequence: TGCGCCAGCGCCTTGGGACCAGCCGAGGGGACCCAGTACTTC. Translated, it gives CASALGPAEGTQYF.

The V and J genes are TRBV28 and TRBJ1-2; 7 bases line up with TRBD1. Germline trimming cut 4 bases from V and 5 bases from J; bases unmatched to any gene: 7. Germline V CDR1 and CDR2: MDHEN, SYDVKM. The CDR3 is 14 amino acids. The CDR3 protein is CASSSGQGDYGYTF. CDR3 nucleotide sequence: TGTGCCAGCAGTTCTGGGCAGGGGGATTATGGCTACACCTTC.

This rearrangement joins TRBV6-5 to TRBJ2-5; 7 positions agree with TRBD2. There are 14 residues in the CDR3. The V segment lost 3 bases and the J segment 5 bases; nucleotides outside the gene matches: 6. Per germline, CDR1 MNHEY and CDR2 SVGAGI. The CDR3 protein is CASSYSREGETQYF. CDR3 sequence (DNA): TGTGCCAGCAGTTATTCCAGGGAGGGGGAGACCCAGTACTTC.

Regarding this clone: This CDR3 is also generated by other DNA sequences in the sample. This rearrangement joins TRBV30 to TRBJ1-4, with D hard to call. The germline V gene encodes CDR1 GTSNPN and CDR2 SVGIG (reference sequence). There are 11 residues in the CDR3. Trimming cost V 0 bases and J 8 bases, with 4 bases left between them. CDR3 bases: TGTGCCTGGAGTGTTTTGGAAAAACTGTTTTTT. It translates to CAWSVLEKLFF.

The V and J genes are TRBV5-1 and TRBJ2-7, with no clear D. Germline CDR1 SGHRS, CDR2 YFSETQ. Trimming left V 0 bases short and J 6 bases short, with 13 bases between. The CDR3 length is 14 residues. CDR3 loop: CASSLALGAREQYF. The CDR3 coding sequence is TGCGCCAGCAGCTTGGCACTTGGTGCCCGCGAGCAGTACTTC.

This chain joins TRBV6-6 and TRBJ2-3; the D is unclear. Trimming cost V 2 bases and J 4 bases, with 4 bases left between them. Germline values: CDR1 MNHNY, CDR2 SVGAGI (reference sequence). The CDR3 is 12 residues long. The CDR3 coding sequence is TGTGCCAGCAGTTACCACGCAGATACGCAGTATTTT. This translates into CASSYHADTQYF.